The 3 T cell receptor beta chains in this list originate from one sample, sequenced in a study of blood T cells in healthy people across ages. The second PCR ran about 7 to 12 cycles with a sample-barcoded 5' primer and J-beta primers. TCRdb ran MiXCR on the 5' RACE reads and lists one entry per CDR3 protein. The sample has over a million distinct CDR3 sequences, approximately 39% seen once. Source material: blood. These receptors were taken from a woman aged 18-30 years in good health.

This clonotype was detected a few times. The chain has TRBV12-3 or TRBV12-4 and TRBJ2-3; 7 bases match TRBD2. This CDR3 has 15 residues. After removal of 3 bases from V and 4 bases from J, the junction contained 7 bases not matched to a gene. The CDR3 nucleotides are TGTGCCAGCAGTTTGGAGGGAGGGCCCGCAGATACGCAGTATTTT. Translated, it gives CASSLEGGPADTQYF.

A few counts support this clonotype. The chain recombines TRBV12-3 or TRBV12-4 with TRBJ2-7; D might be TRBD1 or TRBD2, each matching 5 bases. The J call could be wrong; TRBJ2-5 is a better fit for the DNA end. This CDR3 is built from 16 residues. CDR3 bases: TGTGCCAGCAGTTCCTCCGGGACGGGGAAAGGGGAGACCCAGTACTTC. Translation gives CASSSSGTGKGETQYF.

As regards this clonotype: One junction end does not reproduce the germline sequence, and a read error may be involved. The chain combines TRBV25-1 with TRBJ2-7, with 11 bases lining up with TRBD2. The CDR3 is 15 amino acids. CDR1 is MGHDK and CDR2 is SYGVNS in the germline V gene. The CDR3: CTSSELAGGLAEQYF. The CDR3 nucleotides are TGTACCAGCAGTGAATTAGCGGGAGGGCTAGCCGAGCAGTACTTC.